The 14 T cell receptor beta chains given below trace back to one sample, sequenced in a study of CD8 T cells in ankylosing spondylitis. TCRdb re-called the 5' RACE reads with MiXCR, one entry per CDR3 protein. Of 300,000 to 400,000 distinct CDR3 sequences in the sample, about a fifth are singletons; the top ten hold about 16%. Study-wide findings and caveats: What seemed typical of ankylosing spondylitis blood was a TCR beta motif built from roughly eight highly homologous variants.

Their antigens remain unidentified. What was sequenced was blood, either unsorted or a sorted T cell fraction (not recorded which). These receptors were obtained from a male donor with ankylosing spondylitis.

The CDR3 nucleotides are TGTGCCAGCAGCCAAGACAGGGACGTATCCGAGCAGTACTTC. It codes for CASSQDRDVSEQYF. The chain uses TRBV11-3 and TRBJ2-7; the match to TRBD1 covers 7 bases. V gave up 5 bases and J gave up 6 bases; unmatched junction bases: 10. CDR1 and CDR2 (germline): SGHNT, YENEEA. The CDR3 has 14 amino acids. Using reference TRBV11-3 and TRBJ2-7 for the parts outside the CDR3, the full variable domain is EAGVVQSPRYKIIEKKQPVAFWCNPISGHNTLYWYLQNLGQGPELLIRYENEEAVDDSQLPKDRFSAERLKGVDSTLKIQPAELGDSAVYLCASSQDRDVSEQYFGPGTRLTVT.

The V call is TRBV6-1, the J call TRBJ2-5; 13 bases map to TRBD2. Trimming cost V 5 bases and J 5 bases; bases outside gene matches: 8. In germline, CDR1 is MNHNS, CDR2 SASEGT. The CDR3 spans 16 residues. CDR3 loop: CASSKGLAGAAETQYF. Here the CDR3 DNA reads TGTGCCAGCAGTAAAGGACTAGCGGGAGCAGCGGAGACCCAGTACTTC.

The chain employs TRBV20-1 and TRBJ2-1; D uncertain. CDR3 length equals 11 residues. V was pared by 6 bases and J by 4 bases, with 7 bases between. Germline values: CDR1 DFQATT, CDR2 SNEGSKA (reference sequence). CDR3 sequence (DNA): TGCAGTGCAAAGCGTTACAATGAGCAGTTCTTC. Protein sequence: CSAKRYNEQFF.

This chain connects TRBV18 to TRBJ2-3; D unresolved. Germline V gene data show CDR1 as KGHSH and CDR2 as LQKENI. This CDR3 comprises 13 residues. Deletions cut 5 bases from V and 2 bases from J, with 8 bases between. This CDR3 reads CASSSPYTDTQYF. The CDR3 DNA sequence: TGTGCCAGCTCATCTCCTTACACAGATACGCAGTATTTT.

The sample holds a few counts of this clonotype. The rearrangement uses TRBV20-1 and TRBJ2-1; no reliable D call. The CDR3 loop spans 12 amino acids. Germline V gives CDR1 DFQATT, CDR2 SNEGSKA (reference sequence). Trimming pared 3 bases from V and 6 bases from J, leaving 9 bases between. The CDR3 spells CSASPRGNEQFF. CDR3 bases: TGCAGTGCTAGCCCCCGAGGCAATGAGCAGTTCTTC.

Only one count was recorded for this clonotype. The V and J genes are TRBV3-1 and TRBJ2-1; D possibly corresponds to TRBD1 (6 bases). CDR3 length: 16 amino acids. Germline CDR1 reads LGHDT; CDR2 reads YNNKEL (reference sequence). Trimming pared 6 bases from V and 0 bases from J, leaving 15 bases between. CDR3 amino acids: CASREPGAPSYNEQFF. The CDR3 DNA follows: TGTGCCAGCAGGGAACCAGGGGCCCCCTCCTACAATGAGCAGTTCTTC.

The rearrangement joins TRBV4-2 to TRBJ2-7; D perhaps matches TRBD2 (6 bases). This CDR3 has 15 residues. Per germline, CDR1 LGHNA and CDR2 YNFKEQ. Trimming left V 0 bases short and J 2 bases short, with 11 bases between. The CDR3 spells CASSQDLGGAYEQYF. For the CDR3, the DNA is TGTGCCAGCAGCCAAGATCTGGGCGGGGCCTACGAGCAGTACTTC.

The V call is TRBV5-1, the J call TRBJ2-2; D is perhaps TRBD2 (5 bases). The germline gives CDR1 SGHRS, CDR2 YFSETQ. Trimming shortened V by 0 bases and J by 9 bases, and 9 bases separated the two germline ends. This CDR3 has 13 amino acids. The CDR3 coding sequence is TGCGCCAGCAGCTTGGCGGGCGGGCGGGAGCTGTTTTTT. The encoded protein is CASSLAGGRELFF.

This clonotype has a handful of counts. The chain joins TRBV9 to TRBJ1-1; D remains ambiguous. The germline V gene encodes CDR1 SGDLS and CDR2 YYNGEE. The CDR3 has 13 residues. The ends were cut back, 0 bases at V and 4 bases at J, with 7 bases in the middle. The CDR3 sequence: CASSVEIGTEAFF. The DNA for the CDR3 is TGTGCCAGCAGCGTAGAGATTGGCACTGAAGCTTTCTTT.

A few counts support this clonotype. This chain links TRBV5-1 with TRBJ2-1; D is perhaps TRBD1 or TRBD2 (5 bases each). The germline V gene has CDR1 SGHRS and CDR2 YFSETQ. This CDR3 contains 15 residues. V was shortened by 6 bases and J by 0 bases, with 13 bases between the two germline ends. CDR3 DNA sequence: TGCGCCAGCACTCCAGAGGGGAGCTCCTACAATGAGCAGTTCTTC. Translated: CASTPEGSSYNEQFF.

The genes are TRBV6-5 and TRBJ2-1, with D uncertain. The ends were cut back, 0 bases at V and 2 bases at J, with 8 bases in the middle. The CDR3 runs 15 residues. Germline V lookup: CDR1 MNHEY, CDR2 SVGAGI. DNA of the CDR3: TGTGCCAGCAGTTACTCTGGCGCCGCCTACAATGAGCAGTTCTTC. Residues: CASSYSGAAYNEQFF.

This clonotype has more than one count but fewer than ten. The chain joins TRBV5-1 to TRBJ2-1; 7 bases agree with TRBD2. Germline V gene lookup returns CDR1 SGHRS and CDR2 YFSETQ. The V and J ends lost 1 base and 5 bases, in that order; junction bases with no gene match: 9. CDR3 size: 16 residues. The CDR3 nucleotides are TGCGCCAGCAGCTTGAGGCCTAGCGGAGACAACAATGAGCAGTTCTTC. Encoded protein: CASSLRPSGDNNEQFF.

The rearrangement uses TRBV10-3 and TRBJ1-6, with TRBD1 matching over 7 bases. J was trimmed by 5 bases and V by 10 bases; bases with no gene match: 5. Germline lookup yields CDR1 ENHRY and CDR2 SYGVKD. The CDR3 is made up of 13 amino acids. The CDR3 bases are TGTGCCACCACTGGGACAGATAATTCACCCCTCCACTTT. It codes for CATTGTDNSPLHF.

CDR3 DNA: TGTGCCAGCTCACCAGCTCTTCAAGAGACCCAGTACTTC. The encoded protein is CASSPALQETQYF. The chain employs TRBV18 and TRBJ2-5; D remains ambiguous. Per germline, CDR1 KGHSH and CDR2 LQKENI. With 2 bases removed from V and 2 bases from J, the gap between germline ends came to 6 bases. This CDR3 spans 13 amino acids.